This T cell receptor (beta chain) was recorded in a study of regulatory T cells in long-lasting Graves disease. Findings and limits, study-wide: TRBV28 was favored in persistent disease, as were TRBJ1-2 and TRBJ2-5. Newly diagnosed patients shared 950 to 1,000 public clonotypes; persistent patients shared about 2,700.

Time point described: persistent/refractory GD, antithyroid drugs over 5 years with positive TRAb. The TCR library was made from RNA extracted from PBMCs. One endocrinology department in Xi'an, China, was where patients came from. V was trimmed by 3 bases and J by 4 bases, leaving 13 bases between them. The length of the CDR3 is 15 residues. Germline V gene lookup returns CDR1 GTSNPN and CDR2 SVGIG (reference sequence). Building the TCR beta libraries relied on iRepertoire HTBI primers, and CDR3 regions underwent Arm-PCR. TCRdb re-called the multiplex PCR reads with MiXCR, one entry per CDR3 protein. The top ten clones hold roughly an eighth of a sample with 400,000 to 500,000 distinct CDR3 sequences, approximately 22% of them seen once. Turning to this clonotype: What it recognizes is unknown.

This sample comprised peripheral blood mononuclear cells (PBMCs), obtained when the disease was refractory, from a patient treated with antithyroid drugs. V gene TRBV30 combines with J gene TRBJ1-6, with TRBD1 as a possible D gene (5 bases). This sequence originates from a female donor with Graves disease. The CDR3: CAWSALGGYNSPLHF. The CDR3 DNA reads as TGTGCCTGGAGCGCCCTCGGGGGTTATAATTCACCCCTCCACTTT.